These T cell receptor beta chains were read from a single sample in a study of cytomegalovirus exposure and HLA in healthy donors. Some clones are missing from TCRdb's copy, which holds only in-frame ones; the method was immunoSEQ multiplex PCR. This table holds 150,000 or so clones, more than 60% found once. Sample: PBMCs. The receptors here all came from a man aged 40-55 years in good health and CMV-seropositive. CDR3s include the opening cysteine and the closing phenylalanine or tryptophan. D genes are given only for firm matches. Clone size, where shown, is once, few, many, or a class for clones that have expanded.

>TRBJ2-1|15|.|TRBV5-4|.
TGTGCCAGCAGCTTGAGTGGGCCCCGATACAATGAGCAGTTCTTC
CASSLSGPRYNEQFF
>TRBJ1-4|16|few|TRBV27|.
TGTGCCAGCAAGCCAGCGCGTAGGGGGTACAATGAAAAACTGTTTTTT
CASKPARRGYNEKLFF
>TRBJ2-1|15|.|TRBV5-1|.
TGCGCCAGCAGCCGCACCGTTACAGAGGGCGATGAGCAGTTCTTC
CASSRTVTEGDEQFF
>TRBJ1-5|16|.|TRBV7-9|TRBD1
TGTGCCAGCAGCTCGTCCTCCGACAGGGGCAATCAGCCCCAGCATTTT
CASSSSSDRGNQPQHF
>TRBJ1-4|12|.|TRBV6-1|.
TGTGCCAGCAGACAGGGCAATGAAAAACTGTTTTTT
CASRQGNEKLFF
>TRBJ2-7|14|.|TRBV11-3|.
TGTGCCAGCAGCTTAGGGGGCAGTGGCGACGAGCAGTACTTC
CASSLGGSGDEQYF
>TRBJ1-2|15|.|TRBV9|.
TGTGCCAGCAGTGTGGCCTGGGCCGAGACCTGGGGCTACACCTTC
CASSVAWAETWGYTF
>TRBJ1-2|13|.|TRBV28|.
TGTGCCAGCAGTATGGGCAGAAACTATGGCTACACCTTC
CASSMGRNYGYTF
>TRBJ2-7|11|.|TRBV7-9|.
TGTGCCAGCAGCCGGGAGTGGGAGCAGTACTTC
CASSREWEQYF
>TRBJ1-1|11|once|TRBV20-1|TRBD1
TGCAGTGCTCCTTCGACAGGGGCAGCTTTCTTT
CSAPSTGAAFF
>TRBJ2-7|14|.|TRBV19|.
TGTGCCAGTAGTCTCGCGGATATGCGGGGCGAGCAGTACTTC
CASSLADMRGEQYF
>TRBJ1-1|14|.|TRBV15|TRBD1
TGTGCCACCAGCAGGGACAGGGTGAACACTGAAGCTTTCTTT
CATSRDRVNTEAFF
>TRBJ2-7|15|.|TRBV6-4|TRBD1
TGTGCCAGCAGTGTAGGTATGGGACAGTCCTACGAGCAGTACTTC
CASSVGMGQSYEQYF
>TRBJ2-3|15|.|TRBV7-9|.
TGTGCCAGCAGCTTGCGCGGGGCCAGCACAGATACGCAGTATTTT
CASSLRGASTDTQYF
>TRBJ1-5|13|once|TRBV7-9|.
TGTTCCAGCAGCCGTGGACAGAATCAGCCCCAGCATTTT
CSSSRGQNQPQHF
>TRBJ2-7|16|.|TRBV7-2|.
TGTGCCAGCAAACTATCGGCAGGGACGGGAGCCTACGAGCAGTACTTC
CASKLSAGTGAYEQYF
>TRBJ2-5|16|.|TRBV5-1|.
TGCGCCAGCAGCCCCACGCAGGGGCTATACCAAGAGACCCAGTACTTC
CASSPTQGLYQETQYF
>TRBJ2-7|14|once|TRBV13|.
TGTGCCAGCAGCCCGAGGGAATCGACGGAGGAACGGTACTTC
CASSPRESTEERYF
>TRBJ2-3|18|.|TRBV19|TRBD2
TGTGCCAGTAGTACCTCCCATCGTGTAGCGGGGGTCAGGAATACGCAGTATTTT
CASSTSHRVAGVRNTQYF
>TRBJ1-2|14|.|TRBV5-1|.
TGCGCCAGCAGCTTCCGGGGGGGGGAATATGGCTACACCTTC
CASSFRGGEYGYTF
>TRBJ1-1|14|.|TRBV7-3|.
TGTGCCAGCACACGGGGGGCAGAGGGGGATGAAGCTTTCTTT
CASTRGAEGDEAFF
>TRBJ1-3|15|.|TRBV5-1|.
TGCGCCAGCAGCTTGGGTGGGGCTATCGGAAACACCATATATTTT
CASSLGGAIGNTIYF
>TRBJ1-1|14|.|TRBV5-1|TRBD1
TGCGCCAGCAGCTACCGGGACAGGGCCACTGAAGCTTTCTTT
CASSYRDRATEAFF
>TRBJ1-1|13|.|TRBV30|TRBD1
TGTGCCTGGAGGCGACAGGGGTTTGGTGAAGCTTTCTTT
CAWRRQGFGEAFF
>TRBJ2-1|15|.|TRBV5-1|.
TGCGCCAGCAGCCCTCCGGAACTAGCCCTAAATGAGCAGTTCTTC
CASSPPELALNEQFF
>TRBJ1-2|16|.|TRBV28|TRBD1
TGTGCCAGCGTTTGGGGTCAGGGGGATCTCTCCTATGGCTACACCTTC
CASVWGQGDLSYGYTF
>TRBJ2-1|16|few|TRBV9|.
TGTGCCAGCAGCGTAGGCAGCGGACAGTTCTACAATGAGCAGTTCTTC
CASSVGSGQFYNEQFF
>TRBJ2-5|16|.|TRBV19|TRBD2
TGTGCCAGTAGCCCGGGACTAGCGGTCCCTGGGGAGACCCAGTACTTC
CASSPGLAVPGETQYF
>TRBJ2-1|13|.|TRBV7-2|TRBD2
TGTGCCAGCAGCCCTATGACTAGCGGCGAGCAGTTCTTC
CASSPMTSGEQFF
>TRBJ1-5|14|.|TRBV30|TRBD1
TGTGCCTGGGGGGGACAGGGTGGGAATCAGCCCCAGCATTTT
CAWGGQGGNQPQHF
>TRBJ2-7|16|few|TRBV7-5|.
TGTGTCAGAAGCTTAGCTTGGGGGAGGGAGTCCTACGAGCAGTACTTC
CVRSLAWGRESYEQYF
>TRBJ2-7|16|.|TRBV14|TRBD2
TGTGCCAGCAGCCTTGCCCTTAGCGGGAGGGTTTACGAGCAGTACTTC
CASSLALSGRVYEQYF
>TRBJ1-3|15|.|TRBV11-2|.
TGTGCCAGCAGCTTAGATGGAGGGTCCGGAAACACCATATATTTT
CASSLDGGSGNTIYF
>TRBJ1-2|15|.|TRBV6-4|TRBD1
TGTGCCAGCAGTGAGTTTCCGGGGACAGGCGGTGGCTACACCTTC
CASSEFPGTGGGYTF
>TRBJ1-2|15|.|TRBV4-3|TRBD1
TGCGCCAGCAGCCGGGACAGCCATACCTATTATGGCTACACCTTC
CASSRDSHTYYGYTF
>TRBJ2-7|14|.|TRBV28|.
TGTGCCAGCAGTTTATGGACTACCTCCTACGAGCAGTACTTC
CASSLWTTSYEQYF
>TRBJ2-1|13|.|TRBV18|.
TGTGCCAGCTCACGGGGCCCAACCAATGAGCAGTTCTTC
CASSRGPTNEQFF
>TRBJ2-1|15|few|TRBV2|.
TGTGCCAGCAGTGGAGGCGGTAGCTCCTACAATGAGCAGTTCTTC
CASSGGGSSYNEQFF
>TRBJ2-7|13|.|TRBV6-5|TRBD1
TGTGCCAGCACCGACAGGGTGAGGAACGAGCAGTACTTC
CASTDRVRNEQYF
>TRBJ1-1|13|.|TRBV6-5|.
TGTGCGACACGCAGGACATTGAACACTGAAGCTTTCTTT
CATRRTLNTEAFF
>TRBJ1-5|15|.|TRBV28|TRBD1
TGTGCCAGCAGATCGACAGGGAAGAGCAATCAGCCCCAGCATTTT
CASRSTGKSNQPQHF
>TRBJ2-7|15|.|TRBV7-8|.
TGTGCCAGCAGCTTAGCCCCAGGGAAAGGGTACGAGCAGTACTTC
CASSLAPGKGYEQYF
>TRBJ2-7|11|.|TRBV10-3|.
TGTGCCATCAGTGACTTGGGCGAGCAGTACTTC
CAISDLGEQYF
>TRBJ2-1|16|.|TRBV7-9|TRBD2
TGTGCCAGCAGCATGGGGACTAGCGGGAGGATCGATGAGCAGTTCTTC
CASSMGTSGRIDEQFF
>TRBJ1-4|14|.|TRBV6-1|TRBD1
TGTGCCAGCAGCAAGGACAGGGTCCAGGAAAAACTGTTTTTT
CASSKDRVQEKLFF
>TRBJ2-7|15|.|TRBV7-3|TRBD2
TGTGCCAGCAGCGTGTTAGCGGGAGGGCCCTACGAGCAGTACTTC
CASSVLAGGPYEQYF
>TRBJ1-5|13|.|TRBV18|.
TGTGCCAGCTCACCAGCGAGGGATCAGCCCCAGCATTTT
CASSPARDQPQHF
>TRBJ2-3|14|.|TRBV9|.
TGCGCCAGCAGCTCTCGTGACTACACAGATACGCAGTATTTT
CASSSRDYTDTQYF
>TRBJ2-1|15|.|TRBV14|.
TGTGCCAGCAGCCAAGGTCCCGTTGTATACAATGAGCAGTTCTTC
CASSQGPVVYNEQFF